Below, one TCR beta chain is given with its context. Its antigen remains unidentified. The record originates from a study of cytomegalovirus exposure and HLA in healthy donors. The germline CDR1 and CDR2 sequences are SGHDT and YYEEEE. V shed 0 bases and J shed 4 bases, with 14 bases lying between them. The CDR3 loop spans 15 amino acids. The study, taken as a whole, reports: Because they were indistinguishable, some V segments, including TRBV6-2 and TRBV6-3, were excluded. Most TCR sequences were uncommon, yet certain public TCRs appeared in many donors. Accounts indicate the classifier identified cytomegalovirus status with strong specificity and sensitivity.

Primers for the PCR totalled 60 Vbeta and 13 Jbeta. Generated by immunoSEQ multiplex PCR, the TCRdb table keeps only in-frame clones and is missing some. The table records around 100,000 clones, over 60% of them present only once. This receptor was obtained from a man aged 25-45 years in good health and CMV-seropositive. The sequencing input was PBMCs. The chain is built from TRBV5-6 and TRBJ2-7; D gene unclear. The CDR3 nucleotides read TGTGCCAGCAGCTTGGTCCTTCAGGTCGCTTACGAGCAGTACTTC. The encoded protein is CASSLVLQVAYEQYF.